Shown below are 5 T cell receptor beta chains from a single sample sequenced in a study of blood T cell repertoires in COVID-19. Here immunoSEQ multiplex PCR was the method, and the copy in TCRdb shows in-frame clones only, minus some. The sample lists some 240,000 clones, around 85% seen once, with more than 8% in the top ten. Sequencing input: peripheral blood. The receptors stem from an elderly woman with acute or convalescent COVID-19.

The genes are TRBV20-1 and TRBJ2-3; TRBD1 is a possible D gene (6 bases). V dropped 6 bases and J dropped 14 bases, with 18 bases sitting between them. The germline V gene has CDR1 DFQATT and CDR2 SNEGSKA (reference sequence). The CDR3 length is 11 residues. CDR3 coding DNA: TGCAGTGCCGGCACAGGGTCCGGTGCGTATTTT. Protein: CSAGTGSGAYF.

This chain links TRBV30 with TRBJ1-1, with TRBD1 matching 8 bases. This CDR3 has 12 residues. With 4 bases clipped from V and 7 bases from J, the junction kept 5 bases outside the gene matches. Germline-derived CDR1 and CDR2 are GTSNPN and SVGIG (reference sequence). Here the CDR3 DNA reads TGTGCCTGGACCCTAGGACAGGGTGAAGCTTTCTTT. Its translation is CAWTLGQGEAFF.

This chain links TRBV27 with TRBJ2-3, with 7 bases matching TRBD2. Germline V gives CDR1 MNHEY, CDR2 SMNVEV (reference sequence). V trimming: 1 base; J trimming: 2 bases; junction bases outside the gene matches: 6. This CDR3 is 16 amino acids long. As DNA, the CDR3 is TGTGCCAGCAGTTTATTCCCCGGACTAGACACAGATACGCAGTATTTT. This codes for CASSLFPGLDTDTQYF.

The V call is TRBV30, the J call TRBJ1-1; D gene ambiguous. The CDR3 sequence is 15 residues long. Germline CDR1 GTSNPN, CDR2 SVGIG (reference sequence). The ends were cut back, 5 bases at V and 5 bases at J, with 21 bases in the middle. The CDR3 spells CAWSHAGSRGTEAFF. The CDR3 DNA follows: TGTGCCTGGTCCCATGCCGGGTCTCGTGGGACTGAAGCTTTCTTT.

The genes are TRBV7-8 and TRBJ1-2; D is uncertain. Per germline, CDR1 SGHVS and CDR2 FQNEAQ. The CDR3 has 13 amino acids. V was clipped by 3 bases and J by 7 bases, with 12 bases between them. The DNA for the CDR3 is TGTGCCAGCAGCTTGAGGGTATCGAGTGGCTACACCTTC. Residues: CASSLRVSSGYTF.